This paragraph reports one T cell receptor (beta chain). Its antigen is unidentified. The data derive from a study of T cell responses to AZD1222 COVID-19 vaccine. Libraries were prepared by immunoSEQ multiplex PCR; TCRdb keeps only in-frame clonotypes and omits some of them. This sample carries 120,000 or so clones, 70% to 90% of them seen once, and the ten largest clones take around 15%. Trimming pared 5 bases from V and 0 bases from J, leaving 8 bases between. CDR3 length: 13 amino acids. Germline CDR1 is SQVTM and CDR2 is ANQGSEA. Broader study findings: Repertoires were obtained solely post-peak T cell response.

Sequencing used peripheral blood, obtained 28 days after the second AZD1222 dose. V and J are TRBV29-1 and TRBJ2-1; D remains ambiguous. This clonotype was sampled from an adult who received the AZD1222 COVID-19 vaccine. CDR3 DNA: TGCAGCGTTAGCCGTAGCTCCTACAATGAGCAGTTCTTC. Its protein product is CSVSRSSYNEQFF.